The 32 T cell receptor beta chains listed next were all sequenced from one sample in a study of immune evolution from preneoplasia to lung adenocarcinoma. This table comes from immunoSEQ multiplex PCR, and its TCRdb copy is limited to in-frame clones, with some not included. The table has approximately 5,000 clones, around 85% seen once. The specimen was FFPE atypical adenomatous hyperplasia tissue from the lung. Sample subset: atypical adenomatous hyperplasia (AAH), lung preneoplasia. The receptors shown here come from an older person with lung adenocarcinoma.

The CDR3 DNA sequence: TGTGCCAGCAGTGGGGACGGCAGCTCTGGAAACACCATATATTTT. It yields the protein CASSGDGSSGNTIYF. The chain combines TRBV6-6 with TRBJ1-3; maybe TRBD1 (5 bases). This CDR3 is built from 15 residues. Trimming took off 5 bases at V and 0 bases at J, with 11 bases between the two ends. Per germline, CDR1 MNHNY and CDR2 SVGAGI (reference sequence).

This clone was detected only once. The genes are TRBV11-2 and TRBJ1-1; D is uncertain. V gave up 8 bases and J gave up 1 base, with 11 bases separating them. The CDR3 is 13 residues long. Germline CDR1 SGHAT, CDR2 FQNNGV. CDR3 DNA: TGTGCCAGCTTACGAGGAGGGAACACTGAAGCTTTCTTT. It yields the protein CASLRGGNTEAFF.

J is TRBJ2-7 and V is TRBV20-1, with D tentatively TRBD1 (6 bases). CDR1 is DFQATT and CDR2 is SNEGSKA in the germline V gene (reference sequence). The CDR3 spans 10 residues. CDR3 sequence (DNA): TGCAGCGCTTTGGGGGCCGAGCAGTACTTC. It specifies CSALGAEQYF.

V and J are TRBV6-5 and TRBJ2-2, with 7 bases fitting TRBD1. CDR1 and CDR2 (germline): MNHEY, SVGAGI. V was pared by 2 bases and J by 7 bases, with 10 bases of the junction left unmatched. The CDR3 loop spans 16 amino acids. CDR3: CASSYHHRGIYGELFF. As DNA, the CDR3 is TGTGCCAGCAGTTACCACCACAGGGGTATATACGGGGAGCTGTTTTTT.

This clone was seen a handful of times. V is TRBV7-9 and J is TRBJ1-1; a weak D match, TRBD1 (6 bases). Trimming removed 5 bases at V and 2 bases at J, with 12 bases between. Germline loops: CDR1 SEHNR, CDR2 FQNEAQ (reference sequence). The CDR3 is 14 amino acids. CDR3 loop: CASSKTGSNTEAFF. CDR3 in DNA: TGTGCCAGCAGCAAGACAGGTTCCAACACTGAAGCTTTCTTT.

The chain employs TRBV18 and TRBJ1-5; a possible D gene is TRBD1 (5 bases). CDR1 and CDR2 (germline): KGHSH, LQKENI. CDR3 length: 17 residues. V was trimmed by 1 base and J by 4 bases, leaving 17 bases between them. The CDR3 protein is CASSPLGRVASNQPQHF. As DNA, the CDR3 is TGTGCCAGCTCACCACTTGGCAGGGTAGCCTCAAATCAGCCCCAGCATTTT.

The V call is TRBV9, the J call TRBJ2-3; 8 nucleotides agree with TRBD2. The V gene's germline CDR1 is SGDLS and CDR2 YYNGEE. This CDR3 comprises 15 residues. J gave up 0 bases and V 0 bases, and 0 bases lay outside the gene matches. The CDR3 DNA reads TGTGCCAGCAGCGTAGCTAGCGGGAGCACAGATACGCAGTATTTT. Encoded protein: CASSVASGSTDTQYF.

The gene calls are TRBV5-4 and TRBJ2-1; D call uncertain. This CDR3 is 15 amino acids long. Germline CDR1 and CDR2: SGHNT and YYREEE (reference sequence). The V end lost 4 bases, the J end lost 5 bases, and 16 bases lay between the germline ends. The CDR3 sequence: CASSPGNSVNNEQFF. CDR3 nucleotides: TGTGCCAGCAGCCCCGGTAACAGCGTCAACAATGAGCAGTTCTTC. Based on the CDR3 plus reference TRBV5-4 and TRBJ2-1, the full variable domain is ETGVTQSPTHLIKTRGQQVTLRCSSQSGHNTVSWYQQALGQGPQFIFQYYREEENGRGNFPPRFSGLQFPNYSSELNVNALELDDSALYLCASSPGNSVNNEQFFGPGTRLTVL.

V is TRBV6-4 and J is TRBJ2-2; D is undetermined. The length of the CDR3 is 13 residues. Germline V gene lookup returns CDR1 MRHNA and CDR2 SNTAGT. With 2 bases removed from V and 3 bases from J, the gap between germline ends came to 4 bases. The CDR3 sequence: CASSDRDTGELFF. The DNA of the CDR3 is TGTGCCAGCAGTGACAGGGACACCGGGGAGCTGTTTTTT.

The DNA for the CDR3 is TGTGCCTGGAGTATAACAGATACGCAGTATTTT. Amino acid sequence: CAWSITDTQYF. This chain joins TRBV30 and TRBJ2-3; D remains unclear. This CDR3 region has 11 residues. Germline V lookup: CDR1 GTSNPN, CDR2 SVGIG (reference sequence). V was cut by 2 bases and J by 3 bases, with 3 bases left in between.

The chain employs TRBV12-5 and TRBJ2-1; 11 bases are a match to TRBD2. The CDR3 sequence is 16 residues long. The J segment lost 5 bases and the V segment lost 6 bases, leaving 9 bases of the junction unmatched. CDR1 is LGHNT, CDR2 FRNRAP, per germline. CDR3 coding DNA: TGTGCTAGTGGCCTCCGGACTAGCGGGCAGCACAATGAGCAGTTCTTC. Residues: CASGLRTSGQHNEQFF.

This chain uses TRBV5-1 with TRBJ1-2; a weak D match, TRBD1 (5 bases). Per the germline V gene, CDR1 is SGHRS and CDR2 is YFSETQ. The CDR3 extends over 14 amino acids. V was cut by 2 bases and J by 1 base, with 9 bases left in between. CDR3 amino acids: CASSFPGINYGYTF. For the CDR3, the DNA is TGCGCCAGCAGCTTCCCAGGGATTAACTATGGCTACACCTTC. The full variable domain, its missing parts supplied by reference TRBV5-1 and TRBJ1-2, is KAGVTQTPRYLIKTRGQQVTLSCSPISGHRSVSWYQQTPGQGLQFLFEYFSETQRNKGNFPGRFSGRQFSNSRSEMNVSTLELGDSALYLCASSFPGINYGYTFGSGTRLTVV.

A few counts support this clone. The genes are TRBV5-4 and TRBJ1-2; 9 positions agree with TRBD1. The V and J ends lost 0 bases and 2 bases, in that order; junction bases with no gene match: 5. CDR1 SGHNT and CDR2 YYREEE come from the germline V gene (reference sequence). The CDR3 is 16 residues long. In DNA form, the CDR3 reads TGTGCCAGCAGCTTGGGAGACAGGGGGATCAACTATGGCTACACCTTC. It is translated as CASSLGDRGINYGYTF.

The CDR3 DNA follows: TGCGCCAGCAGCTCAGGGACTAGCGGGACAGGGGGAGAGACCCAGTACTTC. This codes for CASSSGTSGTGGETQYF. The chain employs TRBV5-1 and TRBJ2-5; TRBD2 agrees at 13 bases. The V gene end was trimmed by 3 bases and the J gene end by 4 bases; junction bases not matched to a gene: 9. There are 17 residues in the CDR3. Germline CDR1 and CDR2: SGHRS and YFSETQ.

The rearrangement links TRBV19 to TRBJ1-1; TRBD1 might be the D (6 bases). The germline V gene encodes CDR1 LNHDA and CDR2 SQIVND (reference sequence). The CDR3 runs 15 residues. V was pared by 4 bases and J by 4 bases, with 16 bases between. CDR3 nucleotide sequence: TGTGCCAGTAGTAGATACAGGGTCTCAAGCACTGAAGCTTTCTTT. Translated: CASSRYRVSSTEAFF.

Here the CDR3 reads CASSLGRPGNTIYF. In DNA, the CDR3 is TGTGCCAGCAGTTTAGGACGTCCTGGAAACACCATATATTTT. This rearrangement joins TRBV28 to TRBJ1-3; D not resolved. The ends were cut back, 2 bases at V and 2 bases at J, with 7 bases in the middle. Germline V gene data show CDR1 as MDHEN and CDR2 as SYDVKM. This CDR3 comprises 14 residues.

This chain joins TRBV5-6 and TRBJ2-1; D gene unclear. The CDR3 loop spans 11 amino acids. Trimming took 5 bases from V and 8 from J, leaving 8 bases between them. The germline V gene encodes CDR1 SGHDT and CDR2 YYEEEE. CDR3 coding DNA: TGTGCCAGCAGATCGATAGATGAGCAGTTCTTC. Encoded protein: CASRSIDEQFF. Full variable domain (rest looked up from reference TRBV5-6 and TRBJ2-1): DAGVTQSPTHLIKTRGQQVTLRCSPKSGHDTVSWYQQALGQGPQFIFQYYEEEERQRGNFPDRFSGHQFPNYSSELNVNALLLGDSALYLCASRSIDEQFFGPGTRLTVL.

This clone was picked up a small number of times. In DNA form, the CDR3 reads TGCAGCGTGGGAAGTAGAGCTGGGGCCAACGTCCTGACTTTC. Its translation: CSVGSRAGANVLTF. The rearrangement links TRBV29-1 to TRBJ2-6; D unresolved. Deletions cut 6 bases from V and 2 bases from J, with 11 bases between. The CDR3 is made up of 14 amino acids. Germline loops: CDR1 SQVTM, CDR2 ANQGSEA.

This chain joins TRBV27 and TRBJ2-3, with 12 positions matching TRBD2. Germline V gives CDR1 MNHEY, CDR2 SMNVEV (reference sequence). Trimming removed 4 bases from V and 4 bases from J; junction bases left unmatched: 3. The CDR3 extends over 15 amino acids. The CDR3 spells CASSSRLAGADTQYF. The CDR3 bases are TGTGCCAGCAGTTCCAGACTAGCGGGAGCAGATACGCAGTATTTT.

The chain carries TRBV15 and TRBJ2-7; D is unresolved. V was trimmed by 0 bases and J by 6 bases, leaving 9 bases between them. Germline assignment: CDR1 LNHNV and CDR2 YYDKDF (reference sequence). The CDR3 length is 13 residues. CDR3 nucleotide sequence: TGTGCCACCAGCAGAGATCCCGGCAGCGAGCAGTACTTC. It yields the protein CATSRDPGSEQYF.

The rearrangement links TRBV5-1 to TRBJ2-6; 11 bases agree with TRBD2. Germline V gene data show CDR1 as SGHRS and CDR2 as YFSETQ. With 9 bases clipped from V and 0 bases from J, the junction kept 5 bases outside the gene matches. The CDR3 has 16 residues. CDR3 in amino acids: CATTGTSGSGANVLTF. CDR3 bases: TGCGCCACTACCGGGACTAGCGGCTCTGGGGCCAACGTCCTGACTTTC.

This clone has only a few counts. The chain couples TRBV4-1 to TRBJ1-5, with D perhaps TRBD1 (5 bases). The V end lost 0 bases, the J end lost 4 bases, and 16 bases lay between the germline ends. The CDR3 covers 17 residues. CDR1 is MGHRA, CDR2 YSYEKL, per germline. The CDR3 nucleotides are TGCGCCAGCAGCCAAGAAGGTGGGGCAGGGACTAATCAGCCCCAGCATTTT. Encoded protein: CASSQEGGAGTNQPQHF.

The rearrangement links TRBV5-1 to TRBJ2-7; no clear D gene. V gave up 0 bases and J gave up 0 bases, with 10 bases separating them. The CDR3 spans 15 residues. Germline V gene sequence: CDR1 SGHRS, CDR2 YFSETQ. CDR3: CASSLVRTDSYEQYF. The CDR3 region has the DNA TGCGCCAGCAGCTTGGTGAGGACGGACTCCTACGAGCAGTACTTC.

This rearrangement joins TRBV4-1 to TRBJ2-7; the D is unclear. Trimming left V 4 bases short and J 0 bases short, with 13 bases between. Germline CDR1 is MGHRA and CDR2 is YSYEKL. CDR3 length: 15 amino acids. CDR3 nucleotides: TGCGCCAGCAGCCTACTGGACGCCAGCTCCTACGAGCAGTACTTC. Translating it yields CASSLLDASSYEQYF.

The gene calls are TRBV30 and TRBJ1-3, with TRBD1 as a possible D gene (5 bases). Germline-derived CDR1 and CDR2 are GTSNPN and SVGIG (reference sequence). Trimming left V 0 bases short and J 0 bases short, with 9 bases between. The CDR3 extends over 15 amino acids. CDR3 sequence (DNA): TGTGCCTGGAGTGTTTGGGGGAGCTCTGGAAACACCATATATTTT. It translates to CAWSVWGSSGNTIYF.

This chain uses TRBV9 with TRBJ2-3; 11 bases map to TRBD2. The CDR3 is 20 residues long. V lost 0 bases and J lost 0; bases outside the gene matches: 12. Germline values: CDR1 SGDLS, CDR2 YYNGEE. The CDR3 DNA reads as TGTGCCAGCAGCGTAGATTTAGCGGGAGGGCTTACCGGTAGCACAGATACGCAGTATTTT. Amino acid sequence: CASSVDLAGGLTGSTDTQYF. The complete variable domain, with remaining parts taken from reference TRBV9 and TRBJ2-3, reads DSGVTQTPKHLITATGQRVTLRCSPRSGDLSVYWYQQSLDQGLQFLIQYYNGEERAKGNILERFSAQQFPDLHSELNLSSLELGDSALYFCASSVDLAGGLTGSTDTQYFGPGTRLTVL.

In DNA form, the CDR3 reads TGTGCCTGGAGCAGGAGTTCTGGAAACACCATATATTTT. It specifies CAWSRSSGNTIYF. This rearrangement joins TRBV30 to TRBJ1-3, with D hard to call. V was cut by 3 bases and J by 1 base, with 7 bases left in between. Germline V gene data show CDR1 as GTSNPN and CDR2 as SVGIG (reference sequence). This CDR3 spans 13 amino acids.

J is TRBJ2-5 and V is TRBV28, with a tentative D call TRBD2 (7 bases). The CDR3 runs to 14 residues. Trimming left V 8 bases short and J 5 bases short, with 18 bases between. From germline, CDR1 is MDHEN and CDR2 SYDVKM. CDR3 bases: TGTGCCAGCCACCCCGGGGGGCTCAGTGAGACCCAGTACTTC. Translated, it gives CASHPGGLSETQYF. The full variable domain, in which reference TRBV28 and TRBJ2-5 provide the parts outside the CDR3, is DVKVTQSSRYLVKRTGEKVFLECVQDMDHENMFWYRQDPGLGLRLIYFSYDVKMKEKGDIPEGYSVSREKKERFSLILESASTNQTSMYLCASHPGGLSETQYFGPGTRLLVL.

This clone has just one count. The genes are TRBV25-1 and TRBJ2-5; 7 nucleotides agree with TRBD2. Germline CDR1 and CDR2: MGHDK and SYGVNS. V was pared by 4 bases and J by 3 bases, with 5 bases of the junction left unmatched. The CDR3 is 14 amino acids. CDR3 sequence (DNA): TGTGCCAGCAGTGTGCGTGGGGGGGAAGAGACCCAGTACTTC. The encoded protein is CASSVRGGEETQYF.

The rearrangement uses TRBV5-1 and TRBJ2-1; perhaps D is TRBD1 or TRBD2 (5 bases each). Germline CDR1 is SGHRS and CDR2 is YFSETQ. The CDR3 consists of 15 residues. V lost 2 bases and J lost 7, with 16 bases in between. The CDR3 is CASSFMGLGVNEQFF. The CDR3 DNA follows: TGCGCCAGCAGCTTTATGGGGCTGGGGGTAAATGAGCAGTTCTTC.

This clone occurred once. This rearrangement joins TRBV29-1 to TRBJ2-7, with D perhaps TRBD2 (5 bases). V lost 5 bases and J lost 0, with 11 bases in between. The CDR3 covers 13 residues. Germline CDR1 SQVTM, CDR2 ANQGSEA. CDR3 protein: CSVRRDSSYEQYF. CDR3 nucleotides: TGCAGCGTTCGACGGGATAGCTCCTACGAGCAGTACTTC.

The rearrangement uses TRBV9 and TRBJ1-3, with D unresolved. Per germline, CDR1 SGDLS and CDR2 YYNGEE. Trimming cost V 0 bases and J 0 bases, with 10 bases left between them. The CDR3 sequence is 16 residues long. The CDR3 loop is CASSVDNRISGNTIYF. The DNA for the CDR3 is TGTGCCAGCAGCGTAGATAACCGAATCTCTGGAAACACCATATATTTT.